The clone carrying this T cell receptor beta chain was observed once. Its antigen is undetermined. This specimen comes from a study of immune cell composition in non-small cell lung cancer. Findings and caveats of the study: Tumour-associated clones >0.5% occurred in about a third of adenocarcinomas, roughly 75% of squamous.

Libraries were prepared by immunoSEQ multiplex PCR; TCRdb keeps only in-frame clonotypes and omits some of them. This table has about 2,100 clones, roughly 81% appearing once. The CDR3 consists of 14 residues. Per germline, CDR1 SGHDT and CDR2 YYEEEE. The ends were cut back, 4 bases at V and 4 bases at J, with 14 bases in the middle. Sequences were obtained from lung tumor tissue. This receptor was identified in a human donor with non-small cell lung cancer. V gene TRBV5-6 combines with J gene TRBJ1-2; D gene unclear. CDR3 protein: CASSRPGVGYGYTF. The CDR3 DNA follows: TGTGCCAGCAGCCGCCCCGGGGTTGGCTATGGCTACACCTTC.